The clone carrying this T cell receptor (beta chain) has a count of ten or more. As yet, its antigen is unknown. The entry originates in a study of T cells in Graves' hyperthyroidism and ophthalmopathy. Study overall: Staff took peripheral blood when the initial diagnosis was made, before any treatment began. Study-level points and caveats: It was a median approximately 6 months before onset that the model predicted ophthalmopathy.

TCR beta CDR3 sequences were amplified from RNA transcripts. In the first-round RT-PCR of the TCR CDR3, the HTBI primer set was used. TCRdb processed the multiplex PCR reads anew with MiXCR; each CDR3 protein has one entry. This table holds about 180,000 distinct CDR3 sequences, over 15% found once. Sequenced: blood. This clonotype was obtained from a woman in her fifties or sixties with Graves' hyperthyroidism.

DNA for the CDR3: TGTGCCATCTCAGATGGAACTAATGAAAAACTGTTTTTT. Protein: CAISDGTNEKLFF. The gene calls are TRBV10-3 and TRBJ1-4; D ambiguous. V gave up 8 bases and J gave up 1 base, with 8 bases separating them. In germline, CDR1 is ENHRY, CDR2 SYGVKD. The CDR3 runs to 13 residues.